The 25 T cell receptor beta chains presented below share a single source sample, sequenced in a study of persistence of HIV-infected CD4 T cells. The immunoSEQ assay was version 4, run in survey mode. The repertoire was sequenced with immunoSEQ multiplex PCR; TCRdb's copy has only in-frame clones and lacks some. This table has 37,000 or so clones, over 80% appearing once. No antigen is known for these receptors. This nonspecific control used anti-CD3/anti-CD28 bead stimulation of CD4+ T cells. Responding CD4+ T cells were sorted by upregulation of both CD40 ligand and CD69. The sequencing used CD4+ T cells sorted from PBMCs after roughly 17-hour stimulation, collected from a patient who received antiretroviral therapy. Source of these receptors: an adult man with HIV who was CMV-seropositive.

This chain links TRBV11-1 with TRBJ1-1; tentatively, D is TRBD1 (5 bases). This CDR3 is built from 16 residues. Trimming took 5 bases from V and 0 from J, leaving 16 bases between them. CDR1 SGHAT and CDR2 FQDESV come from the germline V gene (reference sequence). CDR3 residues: CASSGKGSKLNTEAFF. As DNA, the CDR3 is TGTGCCAGCAGCGGGAAGGGGAGCAAACTGAACACTGAAGCTTTCTTT.

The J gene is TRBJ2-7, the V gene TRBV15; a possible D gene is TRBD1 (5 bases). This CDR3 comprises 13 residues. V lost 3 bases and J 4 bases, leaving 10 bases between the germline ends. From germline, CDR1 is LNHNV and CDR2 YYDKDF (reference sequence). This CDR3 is CATSRPGSYEQYF. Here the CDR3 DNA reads TGTGCCACCAGCAGGCCAGGGTCTTACGAGCAGTACTTC.

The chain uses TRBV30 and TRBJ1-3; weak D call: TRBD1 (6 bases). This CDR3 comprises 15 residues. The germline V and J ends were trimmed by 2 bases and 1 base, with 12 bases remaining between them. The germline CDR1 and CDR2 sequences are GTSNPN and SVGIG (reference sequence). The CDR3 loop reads CAWSQSTGSGNTIYF. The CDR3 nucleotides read TGTGCCTGGAGTCAATCGACAGGTTCTGGAAACACCATATATTTT.

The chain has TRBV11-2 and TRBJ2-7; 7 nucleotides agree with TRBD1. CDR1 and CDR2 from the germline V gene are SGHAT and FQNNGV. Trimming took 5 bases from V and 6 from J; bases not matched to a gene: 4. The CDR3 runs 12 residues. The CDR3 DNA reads TGTGCCAGCAGCCTACAGGGGTTCGAGCAGTACTTC. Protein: CASSLQGFEQYF.

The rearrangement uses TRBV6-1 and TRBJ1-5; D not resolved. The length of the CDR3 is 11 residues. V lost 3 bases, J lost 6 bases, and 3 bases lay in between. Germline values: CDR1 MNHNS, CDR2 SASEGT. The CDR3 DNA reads TGTGCCAGCAGTGACGGTCAGCCCCAGCATTTT. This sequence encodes CASSDGQPQHF.

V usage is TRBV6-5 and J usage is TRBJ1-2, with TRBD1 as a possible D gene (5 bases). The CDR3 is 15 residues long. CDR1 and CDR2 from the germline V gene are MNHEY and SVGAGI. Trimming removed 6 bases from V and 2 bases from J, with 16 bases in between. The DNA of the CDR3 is TGTGCCAGCAGCCAAAGGGTAGGGACCAACTATGGCTACACCTTC. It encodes CASSQRVGTNYGYTF.

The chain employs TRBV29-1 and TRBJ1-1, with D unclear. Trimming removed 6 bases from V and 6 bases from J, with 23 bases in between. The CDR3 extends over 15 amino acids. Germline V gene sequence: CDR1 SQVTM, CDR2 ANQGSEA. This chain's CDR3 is CSVASLQVLAPEAFF. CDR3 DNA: TGCAGCGTGGCGAGTCTTCAGGTTTTGGCACCTGAAGCTTTCTTT.

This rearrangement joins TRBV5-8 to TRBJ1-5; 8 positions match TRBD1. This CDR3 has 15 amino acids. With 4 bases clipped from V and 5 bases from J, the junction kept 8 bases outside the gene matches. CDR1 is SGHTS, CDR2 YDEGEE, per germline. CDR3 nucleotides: TGTGCCAGCAGCCCCGGGACAGGATTGGATCAGCCCCAGCATTTT. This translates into CASSPGTGLDQPQHF.

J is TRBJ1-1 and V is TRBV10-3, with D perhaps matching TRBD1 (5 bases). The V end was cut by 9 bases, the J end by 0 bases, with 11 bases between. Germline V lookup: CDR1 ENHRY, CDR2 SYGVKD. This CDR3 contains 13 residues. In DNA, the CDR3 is TGTGCCATTTCCGGGACGGTGAACACTGAAGCTTTCTTT. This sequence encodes CAISGTVNTEAFF.

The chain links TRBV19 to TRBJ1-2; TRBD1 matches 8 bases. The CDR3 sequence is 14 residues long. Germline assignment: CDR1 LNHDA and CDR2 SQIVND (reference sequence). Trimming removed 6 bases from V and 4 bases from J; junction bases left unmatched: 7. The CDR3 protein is CASRPTGGAYGYTF. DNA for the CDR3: TGTGCCAGTAGACCCACAGGGGGGGCCTATGGCTACACCTTC. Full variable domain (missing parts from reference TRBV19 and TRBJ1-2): DGGITQSPKYLFRKEGQNVTLSCEQNLNHDAMYWYRQDPGQGLRLIYYSQIVNDFQKGDIAEGYSVSREKKESFPLTVTSAQKNPTAFYLCASRPTGGAYGYTFGSGTRLTVV.

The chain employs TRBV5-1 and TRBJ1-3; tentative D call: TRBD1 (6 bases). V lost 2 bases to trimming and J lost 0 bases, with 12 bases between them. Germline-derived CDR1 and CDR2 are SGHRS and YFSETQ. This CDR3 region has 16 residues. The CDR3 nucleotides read TGCGCCAGCAGCTTACCTACAGGGATCTCTGGAAACACCATATATTTT. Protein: CASSLPTGISGNTIYF.

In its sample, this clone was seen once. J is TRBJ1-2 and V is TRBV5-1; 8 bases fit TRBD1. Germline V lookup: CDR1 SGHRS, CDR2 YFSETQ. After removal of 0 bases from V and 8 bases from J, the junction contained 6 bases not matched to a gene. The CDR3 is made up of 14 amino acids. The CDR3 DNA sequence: TGCGCCAGCAGCTTGGGGACAGGGAATAGGGGCTACACCTTC. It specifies CASSLGTGNRGYTF.

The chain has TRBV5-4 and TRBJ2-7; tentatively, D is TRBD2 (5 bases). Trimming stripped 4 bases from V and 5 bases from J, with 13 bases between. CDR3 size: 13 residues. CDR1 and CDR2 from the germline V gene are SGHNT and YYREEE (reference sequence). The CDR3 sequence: CASSQVLRDEQYF. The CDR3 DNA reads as TGTGCCAGCAGCCAAGTACTGAGGGACGAGCAGTACTTC.

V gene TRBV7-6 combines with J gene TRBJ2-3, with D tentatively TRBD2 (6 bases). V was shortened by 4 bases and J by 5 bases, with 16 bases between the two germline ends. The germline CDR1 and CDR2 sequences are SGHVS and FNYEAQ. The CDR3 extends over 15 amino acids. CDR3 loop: CASSYLQAGRDTQYF. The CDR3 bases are TGTGCCAGCAGCTACCTACAGGCGGGGAGAGATACGCAGTATTTT.

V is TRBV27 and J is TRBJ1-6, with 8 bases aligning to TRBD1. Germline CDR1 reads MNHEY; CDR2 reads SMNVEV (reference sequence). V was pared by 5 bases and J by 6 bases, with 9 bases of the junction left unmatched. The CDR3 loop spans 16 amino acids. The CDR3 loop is CASSPFQGAGNSPLHF. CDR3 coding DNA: TGTGCCAGCAGTCCTTTTCAGGGGGCTGGTAATTCACCCCTCCACTTT.

The CDR3 spells CATRADRTDTQYF. The CDR3 nucleotides are TGTGCCACTCGGGCGGACCGCACAGATACGCAGTATTTT. V and J are TRBV2 and TRBJ2-3, with D unclear. The germline V and J ends were trimmed by 10 bases and 1 base, with 12 bases remaining between them. The germline V gene has CDR1 SNHLY and CDR2 FYNNEI. The CDR3 runs to 13 residues. Filled out from reference TRBV2 and TRBJ2-3, the complete variable domain reads EPEVTQTPSHQVTQMGQEVILRCVPISNHLYFYWYRQILGQKVEFLVSFYNNEISEKSEIFDDQFSVERPDGSNFTLKIRSTKLEDSAMYFCATRADRTDTQYFGPGTRLTVL.

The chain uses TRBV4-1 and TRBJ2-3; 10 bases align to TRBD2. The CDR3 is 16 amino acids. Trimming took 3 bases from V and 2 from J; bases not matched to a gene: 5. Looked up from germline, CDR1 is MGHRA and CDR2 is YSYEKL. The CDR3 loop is CASSQRTSGYTDTQYF. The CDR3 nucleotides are TGCGCCAGCAGCCAGAGGACTAGCGGTTACACAGATACGCAGTATTTT.

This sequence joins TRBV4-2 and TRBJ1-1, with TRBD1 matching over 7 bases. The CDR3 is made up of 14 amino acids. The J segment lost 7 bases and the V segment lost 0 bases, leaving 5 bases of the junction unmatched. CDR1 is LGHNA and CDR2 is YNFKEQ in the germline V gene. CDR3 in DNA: TGTGCCAGCAGCCAAGATGACAGGGCCGTTGAAGCTTTCTTT. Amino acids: CASSQDDRAVEAFF.

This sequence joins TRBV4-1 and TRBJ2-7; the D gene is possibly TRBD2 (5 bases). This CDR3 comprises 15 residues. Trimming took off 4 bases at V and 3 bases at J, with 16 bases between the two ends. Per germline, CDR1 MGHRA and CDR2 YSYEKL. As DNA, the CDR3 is TGCGCCAGCAGCCCCAGAGAGGGTTGGGACTACGAGCAGTACTTC. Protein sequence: CASSPREGWDYEQYF.

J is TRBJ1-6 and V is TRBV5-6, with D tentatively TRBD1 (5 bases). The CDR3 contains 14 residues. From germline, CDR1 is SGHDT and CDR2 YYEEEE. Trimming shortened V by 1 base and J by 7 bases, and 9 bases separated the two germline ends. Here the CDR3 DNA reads TGTGCCAGCAGCTTGTTGGGGGGGAATTCACCCCTCCACTTT. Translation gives CASSLLGGNSPLHF.

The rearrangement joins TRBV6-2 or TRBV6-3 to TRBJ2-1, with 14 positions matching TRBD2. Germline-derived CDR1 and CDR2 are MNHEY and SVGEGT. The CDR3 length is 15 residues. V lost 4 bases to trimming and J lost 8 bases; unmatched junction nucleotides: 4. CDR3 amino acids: CASSSGTSGSHEQFF. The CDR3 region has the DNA TGTGCCAGCAGTTCCGGGACTAGCGGGAGTCATGAGCAGTTCTTC.

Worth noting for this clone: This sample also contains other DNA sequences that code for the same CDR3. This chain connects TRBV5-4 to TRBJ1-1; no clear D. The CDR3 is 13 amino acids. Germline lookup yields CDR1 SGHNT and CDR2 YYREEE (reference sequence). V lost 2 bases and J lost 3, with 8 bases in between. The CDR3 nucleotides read TGTGCCAGCAGCTTAGGTGGGGACACTGAAGCTTTCTTT. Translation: CASSLGGDTEAFF.

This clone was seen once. The CDR3 bases are TGCAGCGTTATGGCAGGGACGGATCAGCCCCAGCATTTT. It translates to CSVMAGTDQPQHF. The V gene is TRBV29-1, the J gene TRBJ1-5, with TRBD1 as a possible D gene (5 bases). The CDR3 has 13 amino acids. Germline V CDR1 and CDR2: SQVTM, ANQGSEA. V was pared by 5 bases and J by 5 bases, with 13 bases between.

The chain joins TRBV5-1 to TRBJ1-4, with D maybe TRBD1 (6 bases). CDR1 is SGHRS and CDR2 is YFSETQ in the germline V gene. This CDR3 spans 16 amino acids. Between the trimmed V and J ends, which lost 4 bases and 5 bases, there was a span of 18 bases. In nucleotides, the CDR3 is TGCGCCAGCAGCGTGACTAGGACAGCTAAAAATGAAAAACTGTTTTTT. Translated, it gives CASSVTRTAKNEKLFF.

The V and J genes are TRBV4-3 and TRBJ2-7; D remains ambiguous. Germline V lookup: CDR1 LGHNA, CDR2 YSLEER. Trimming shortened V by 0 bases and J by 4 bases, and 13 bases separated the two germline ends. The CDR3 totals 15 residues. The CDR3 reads CASSQDNGRVYEQYF. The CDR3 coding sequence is TGCGCCAGCAGCCAAGACAACGGCAGAGTATACGAGCAGTACTTC.